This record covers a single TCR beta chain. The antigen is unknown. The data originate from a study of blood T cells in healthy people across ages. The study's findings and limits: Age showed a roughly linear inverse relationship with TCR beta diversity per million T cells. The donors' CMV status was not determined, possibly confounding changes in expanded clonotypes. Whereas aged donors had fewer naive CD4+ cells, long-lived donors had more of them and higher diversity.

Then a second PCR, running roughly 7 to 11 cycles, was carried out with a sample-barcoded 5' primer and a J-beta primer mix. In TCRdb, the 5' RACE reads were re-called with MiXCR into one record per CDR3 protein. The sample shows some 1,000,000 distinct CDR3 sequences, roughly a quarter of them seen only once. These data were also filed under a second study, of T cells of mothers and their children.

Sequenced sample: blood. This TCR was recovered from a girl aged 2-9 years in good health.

The CDR3 is CSVGTGSLQETQYF. The CDR3 DNA is TGCAGCGTTGGGACAGGCAGCTTACAAGAGACCCAGTACTTC. The chain employs TRBV29-1 and TRBJ2-5, with 7 positions matching TRBD1. Looked up from germline, CDR1 is SQVTM and CDR2 is ANQGSEA. CDR3 length equals 14 residues. V lost 4 bases, J lost 2 bases, and 7 bases stayed unmatched. Looking up the rest from reference TRBV29-1 and TRBJ2-5 gives the full variable domain: SAVISQKPSRDICQRGTSLTIQCQVDSQVTMMFWYRQQPGQSLTLIATANQGSEATYESGFVIDKFPISRPNLTFSTLTVSNMSPEDSSIYLCSVGTGSLQETQYFGPGTRLLVL.